This TCR beta chain was captured in a study of control samples from healthy donors and cancer patients. The CDR3 totals 14 residues. Germline CDR1 reads LGHNA; CDR2 reads YNFKEQ. The V gene end was trimmed by 4 bases and the J gene end by 6 bases; junction bases not matched to a gene: 5. Here immunoSEQ multiplex PCR was the method, and the copy in TCRdb shows in-frame clones only, minus some. The repertoire holds under 450,000 clones, with about 93% as singletons. Sequencing was performed on PBMCs. The V and J genes are TRBV4-2 and TRBJ1-1, with 10 nucleotides matching TRBD1. The TCR originated in a man in his forties with head and neck cancer. The CDR3 nucleotides read TGTGCCAGCAGCCCCTCCGGGACAGGGGCTGAAGCTTTCTTT. Its translation: CASSPSGTGAEAFF.